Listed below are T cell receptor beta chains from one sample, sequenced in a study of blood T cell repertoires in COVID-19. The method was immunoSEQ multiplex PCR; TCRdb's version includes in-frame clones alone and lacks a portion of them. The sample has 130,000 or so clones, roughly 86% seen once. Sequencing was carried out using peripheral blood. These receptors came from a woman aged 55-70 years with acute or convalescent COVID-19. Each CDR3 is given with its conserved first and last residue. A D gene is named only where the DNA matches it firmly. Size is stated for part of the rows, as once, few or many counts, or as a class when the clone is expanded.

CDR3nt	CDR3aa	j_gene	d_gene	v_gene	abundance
TGTGCCAGCAGCCCCCGGGGGGGGGCGGGCACCGGGGAGCTGTTTTTT	CASSPRGGAGTGELFF	TRBJ2-2	TRBD2	TRBV9	few
TGTGCCACCAGCCCAAGATCGGGACAGGGGAGGAATGAGCAGTTCTTC	CATSPRSGQGRNEQFF	TRBJ2-1	TRBD1	TRBV24-1	-
TGTGCCAGCAGTGAAGCGCCACAGGGCAGCTACGAGCAGTACTTC	CASSEAPQGSYEQYF	TRBJ2-7	-	TRBV6-1	once
TGTGCCAGCAGCCAAGACAGGGTCCTGGAGCAGTACTTC	CASSQDRVLEQYF	TRBJ2-7	-	TRBV14	-
TGTGCCAGCAGCTTAGGGGCGGCAGGGCTGAACACCGGGGAGCTGTTTTTT	CASSLGAAGLNTGELFF	TRBJ2-2	-	TRBV11-2	-
TGCGCCAGCAGCCTAGAAGGACAGGGTACCACAGATACGCAGTATTTT	CASSLEGQGTTDTQYF	TRBJ2-3	TRBD1	TRBV4-3	-
TGTGCCAGCAGCGGATCCCTCGGGGCTGAAGCTTTCTTT	CASSGSLGAEAFF	TRBJ1-1	-	TRBV3-1/TRBV3-2	-
TGTGCCACCCTTAGGGAGAAACCGGGGGGACCCTACAATGAGCAGTTCTTC	CATLREKPGGPYNEQFF	TRBJ2-1	TRBD2	TRBV27	once
TGCGCCAGCAGCTCCTCAGGGGTTTCCACTGAAGCTTTCTTT	CASSSSGVSTEAFF	TRBJ1-1	-	TRBV5-1	-
TGTGCCAGCAGTTCCGGACTAGGCGGGGAGACCCAGTACTTC	CASSSGLGGETQYF	TRBJ2-5	TRBD2	TRBV6-5	-
TGTGCCAGCTCGGAAGAGACCCAGTACTTC	CASSEETQYF	TRBJ2-5	-	TRBV7-9	-
TGTGCCAGCAGCTTGGGATTACACTCTGGAAACACCATATATTTT	CASSLGLHSGNTIYF	TRBJ1-3	-	TRBV5-6	-
TGCGCCAGCAGCTCCCGGACAAGCGCTCTGGGCTCTGGAAACACCATATATTTT	CASSSRTSALGSGNTIYF	TRBJ1-3	-	TRBV5-1	-
TGTGCCAGCAGGGAGCCAGGCACAGATACGCAGTATTTT	CASREPGTDTQYF	TRBJ2-3	-	TRBV6-4	-
TGTGCCAGCAGCACTAGCGGGGGAGCGGAAATTGATACGCAGTATTTT	CASSTSGGAEIDTQYF	TRBJ2-3	TRBD2	TRBV5-4	-
TGTGCCAGCAGTTTCGCACAGGACAATTCACCCCTCCACTTT	CASSFAQDNSPLHF	TRBJ1-6	-	TRBV3-1/TRBV3-2	many
TGTGCCAGCAGCCAAGCCAAGACAGGGGGAAACACCATATATTTT	CASSQAKTGGNTIYF	TRBJ1-3	TRBD1	TRBV4-2	-
TGTGCCAGCAGCTCTTTCCCACAGGGGACTCTCTACAATGAGCAGTTCTTC	CASSSFPQGTLYNEQFF	TRBJ2-1	-	TRBV7-9	few
TGCGCCAGCAGCCTGGACAGGGCCTCCTACGAGCAGTACTTC	CASSLDRASYEQYF	TRBJ2-7	TRBD1	TRBV5-1	once
TGTGCCAGCACGGGACAGGGCTATTCACCCCTCCACTTT	CASTGQGYSPLHF	TRBJ1-6	TRBD1	TRBV3-1/TRBV3-2	-
TGTGCCAGCAGCTTAGGGGGATACAGGGAGACCCAGTACTTC	CASSLGGYRETQYF	TRBJ2-5	-	TRBV11-3	once
TGTGCCAGCAGCGTAGCTGACTACTCGAATGAGCAGTTCTTC	CASSVADYSNEQFF	TRBJ2-1	-	TRBV9	-
TGTGCCAGTAGTATAACAGGAGGGTTAGAAGCTTTCTTT	CASSITGGLEAFF	TRBJ1-1	-	TRBV19	-
TGCGCCAGCAGTGCCCAGTCGAACACTGAAGCTTTCTTT	CASSAQSNTEAFF	TRBJ1-1	-	TRBV10-1	-
TGTGCCAGCAGCTTCAACAGGTTAACAGGGGAGCAGTACTTC	CASSFNRLTGEQYF	TRBJ2-7	-	TRBV5-6	-
TGTGCCAGCAGCCAAGATTGGGGACAGTTCTCCTACAATGAGCAGTTCTTC	CASSQDWGQFSYNEQFF	TRBJ2-1	TRBD1	TRBV4-2	-
TGTGCCAGCAGCCAAGATTTGAGACAGGGAGAAGCTTTCTTT	CASSQDLRQGEAFF	TRBJ1-1	TRBD1	TRBV3-1/TRBV3-2	-